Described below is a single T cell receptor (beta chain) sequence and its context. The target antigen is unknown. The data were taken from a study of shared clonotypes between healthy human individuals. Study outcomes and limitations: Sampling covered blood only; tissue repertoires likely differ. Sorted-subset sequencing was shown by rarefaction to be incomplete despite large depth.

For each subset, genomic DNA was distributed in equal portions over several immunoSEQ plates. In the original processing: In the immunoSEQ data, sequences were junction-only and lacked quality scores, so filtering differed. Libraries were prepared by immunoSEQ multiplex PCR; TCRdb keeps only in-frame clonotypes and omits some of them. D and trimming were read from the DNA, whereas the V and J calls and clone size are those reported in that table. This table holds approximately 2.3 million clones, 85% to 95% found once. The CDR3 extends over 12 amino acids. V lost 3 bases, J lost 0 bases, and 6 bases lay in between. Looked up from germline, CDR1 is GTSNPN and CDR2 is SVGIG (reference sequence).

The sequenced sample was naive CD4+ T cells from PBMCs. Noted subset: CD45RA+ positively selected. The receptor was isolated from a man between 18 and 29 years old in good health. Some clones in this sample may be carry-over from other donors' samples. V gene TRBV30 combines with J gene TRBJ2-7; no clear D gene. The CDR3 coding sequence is TGTGCCTGGAGCTTGATCTCCTACGAGCAGTACTTC. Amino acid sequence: CAWSLISYEQYF.